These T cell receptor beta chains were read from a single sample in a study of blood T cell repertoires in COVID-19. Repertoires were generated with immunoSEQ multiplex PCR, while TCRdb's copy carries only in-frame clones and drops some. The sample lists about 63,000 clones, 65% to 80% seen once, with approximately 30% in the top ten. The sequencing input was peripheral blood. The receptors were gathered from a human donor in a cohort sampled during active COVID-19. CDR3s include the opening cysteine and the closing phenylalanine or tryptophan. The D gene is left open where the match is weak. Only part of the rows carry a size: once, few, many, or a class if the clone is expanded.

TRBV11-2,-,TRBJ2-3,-,CASSLDVGATQYF,TGTGCCAGCAGCTTAGATGTGGGCGCGACGCAGTATTTT
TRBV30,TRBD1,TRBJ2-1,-,CAWSGGDRGWNEQFF,TGTGCCTGGAGCGGTGGGGACAGGGGTTGGAATGAGCAGTTCTTC
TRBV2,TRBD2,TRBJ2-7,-,CATGVRRGVHEQYF,TGTGCCACCGGGGTCCGTCGGGGGGTCCACGAGCAGTACTTC
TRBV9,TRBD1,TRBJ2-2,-,CASSAGDSRSGELFF,TGTGCCAGCAGCGCAGGGGACAGTCGGTCCGGGGAGCTGTTTTTT
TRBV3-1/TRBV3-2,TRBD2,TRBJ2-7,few,CASSRRIETSVEQYF,TGTGCCAGCAGTCGACGAATTGAAACTAGCGTCGAGCAGTACTTC
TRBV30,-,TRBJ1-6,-,CAWSAQVSPLHF,TGTGCCTGGAGCGCACAGGTCTCACCCCTCCACTTT
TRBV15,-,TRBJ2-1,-,CATSLVLDVGEQFF,TGTGCCACCAGCCTTGTGCTAGACGTCGGTGAGCAGTTCTTC
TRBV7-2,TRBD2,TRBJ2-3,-,CASSATSGRGSTDTQYF,TGTGCCAGCAGCGCCACTAGCGGGAGGGGGAGCACAGATACGCAGTATTTT
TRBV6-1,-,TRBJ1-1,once,CASSERGQNTEAFF,TGTGCCAGCAGTGAGAGAGGACAGAACACTGAAGCTTTCTTT
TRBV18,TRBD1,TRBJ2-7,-,CASSPDRIYEQYF,TGTGCCAGCTCACCGGACAGGATCTACGAGCAGTACTTC
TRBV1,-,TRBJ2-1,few,CTSSQARPAGAVGPPYNEQFF,TGCACCAGCAGCCAAGCTCGGCCAGCGGGAGCCGTAGGGCCGCCCTACAATGAGCAGTTCTTC
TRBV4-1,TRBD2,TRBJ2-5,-,CASSQSGARETQYF,TGCGCCAGCAGCCAAAGCGGGGCCAGAGAGACCCAGTACTTC
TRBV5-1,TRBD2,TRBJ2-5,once,CASSSPGLASYQETQYF,TGCGCCAGCAGCTCTCCGGGACTAGCGTCGTACCAAGAGACCCAGTACTTC
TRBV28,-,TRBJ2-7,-,CASSLTYRVVSYEQYF,TGTGCCAGCAGTTTAACGTACCGCGTAGTCTCCTACGAGCAGTACTTC
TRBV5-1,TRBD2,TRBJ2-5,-,CASSYRLAAQETQYF,TGCGCCAGCAGCTACAGACTAGCGGCTCAAGAGACCCAGTACTTC
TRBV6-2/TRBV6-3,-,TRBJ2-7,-,CASSNHRNEQYF,TGTGCCAGCAGCAACCACAGGAACGAGCAGTACTTC
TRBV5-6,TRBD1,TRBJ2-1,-,CASDRGYNEQFF,TGTGCCAGCGACAGGGGGTACAATGAGCAGTTCTTC
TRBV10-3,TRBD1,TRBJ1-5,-,CAISGQGGSQPQHF,TGTGCCATCAGCGGACAGGGGGGGAGTCAGCCCCAGCATTTT
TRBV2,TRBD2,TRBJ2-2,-,CASKASGSKTGELFF,TGTGCCAGCAAGGCTAGCGGGAGTAAAACCGGGGAGCTGTTTTTT
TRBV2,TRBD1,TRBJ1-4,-,CASREQGSFNEKLFF,TGTGCCAGCAGGGAACAGGGGAGTTTTAATGAAAAACTGTTTTTT